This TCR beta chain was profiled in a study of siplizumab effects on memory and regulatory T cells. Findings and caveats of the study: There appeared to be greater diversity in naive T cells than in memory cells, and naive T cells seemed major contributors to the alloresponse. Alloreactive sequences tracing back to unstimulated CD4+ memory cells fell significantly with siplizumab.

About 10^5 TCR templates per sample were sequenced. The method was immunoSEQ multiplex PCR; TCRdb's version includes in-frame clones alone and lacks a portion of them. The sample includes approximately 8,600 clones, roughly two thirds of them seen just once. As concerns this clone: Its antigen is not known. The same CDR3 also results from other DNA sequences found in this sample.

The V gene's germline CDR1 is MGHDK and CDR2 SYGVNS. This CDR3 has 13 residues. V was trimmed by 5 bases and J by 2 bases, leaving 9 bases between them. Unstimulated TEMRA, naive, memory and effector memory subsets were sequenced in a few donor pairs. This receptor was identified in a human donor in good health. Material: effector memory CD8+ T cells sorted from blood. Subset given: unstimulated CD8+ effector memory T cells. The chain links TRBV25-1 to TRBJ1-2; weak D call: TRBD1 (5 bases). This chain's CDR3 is CASSLGTNYGYTF. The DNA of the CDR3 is TGTGCCAGCAGTCTAGGGACCAACTATGGCTACACCTTC.